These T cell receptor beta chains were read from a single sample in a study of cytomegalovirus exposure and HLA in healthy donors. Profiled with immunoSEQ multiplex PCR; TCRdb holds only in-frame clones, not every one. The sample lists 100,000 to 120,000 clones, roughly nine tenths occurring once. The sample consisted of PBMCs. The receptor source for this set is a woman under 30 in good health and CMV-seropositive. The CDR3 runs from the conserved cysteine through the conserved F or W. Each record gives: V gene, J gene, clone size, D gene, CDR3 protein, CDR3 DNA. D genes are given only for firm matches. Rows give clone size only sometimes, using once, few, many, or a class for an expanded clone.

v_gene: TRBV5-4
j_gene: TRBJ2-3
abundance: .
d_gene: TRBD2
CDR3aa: CASSSLAGLTDTQYF
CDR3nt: TGTGCCAGCAGCTCCCTAGCGGGGCTCACAGATACGCAGTATTTT

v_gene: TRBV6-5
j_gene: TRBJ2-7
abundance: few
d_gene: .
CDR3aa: CASSNTYEQYF
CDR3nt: TGTGCCAGCAGTAATACCTACGAGCAGTACTTC

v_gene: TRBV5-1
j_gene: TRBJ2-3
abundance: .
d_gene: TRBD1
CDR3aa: CASSQTGQQSTDTQYF
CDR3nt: TGCGCCAGCAGCCAAACGGGACAGCAGAGCACAGATACGCAGTATTTT

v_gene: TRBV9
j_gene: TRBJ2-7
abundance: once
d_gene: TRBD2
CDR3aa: CASSVVCRGDSYEQYF
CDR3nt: TGTGCCAGCAGCGTAGTGTGTCGGGGGGACTCCTACGAGCAGTACTTC

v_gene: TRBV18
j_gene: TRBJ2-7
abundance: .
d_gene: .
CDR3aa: CASSSTYEQYF
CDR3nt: TGTGCCAGCTCATCCACCTACGAGCAGTACTTC

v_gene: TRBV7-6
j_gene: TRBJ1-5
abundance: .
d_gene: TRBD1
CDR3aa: CASSLGTGGNQPQHF
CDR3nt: TGTGCCAGCAGCTTAGGGACAGGGGGCAATCAGCCCCAGCATTTT

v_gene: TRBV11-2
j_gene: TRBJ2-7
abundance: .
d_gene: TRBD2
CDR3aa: CASSRGASGSYEQYF
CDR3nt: TGTGCCAGCAGCCGGGGGGCTAGCGGGAGCTACGAGCAGTACTTC

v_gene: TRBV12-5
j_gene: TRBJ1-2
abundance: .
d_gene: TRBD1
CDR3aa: CASGFTNRDRGVDGYTF
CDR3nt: TGTGCTAGTGGTTTCACAAACCGGGACAGGGGAGTCGATGGCTACACCTTC

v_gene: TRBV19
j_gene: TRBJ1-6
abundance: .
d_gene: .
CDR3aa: CASSLRGPSPLHF
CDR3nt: TGTGCCAGTAGTCTCAGGGGACCTTCACCCCTCCACTTT

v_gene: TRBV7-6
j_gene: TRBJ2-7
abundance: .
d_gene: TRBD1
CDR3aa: CASSQDRVGEQYF
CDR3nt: TGTGCCAGCAGCCAAGACAGGGTGGGAGAGCAGTACTTC

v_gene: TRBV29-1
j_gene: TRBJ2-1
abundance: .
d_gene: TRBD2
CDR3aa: CSVERGGPGEQFF
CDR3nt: TGCAGCGTTGAGCGCGGGGGGCCCGGTGAGCAGTTCTTC

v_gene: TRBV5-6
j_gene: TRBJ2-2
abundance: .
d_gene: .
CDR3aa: CASSNTIVTGELFF
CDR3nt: TGTGCCAGCAGCAATACCATAGTCACCGGGGAGCTGTTTTTT

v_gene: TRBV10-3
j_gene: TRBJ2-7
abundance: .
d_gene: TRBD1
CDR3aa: CAISSSTGTGGYEQYF
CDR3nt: TGTGCCATCAGCTCCAGTACCGGGACAGGGGGCTACGAGCAGTACTTC

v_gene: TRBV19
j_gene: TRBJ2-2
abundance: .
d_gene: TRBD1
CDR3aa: CASRLRDREAGELFF
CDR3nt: TGTGCCAGCCGCCTCCGGGACAGGGAGGCCGGGGAGCTGTTTTTT

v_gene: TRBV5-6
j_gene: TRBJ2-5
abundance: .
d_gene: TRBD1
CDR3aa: CASRRQGDPSRETQYF
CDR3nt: TGTGCCAGCAGGCGCCAGGGGGACCCCTCACGGGAGACCCAGTACTTC

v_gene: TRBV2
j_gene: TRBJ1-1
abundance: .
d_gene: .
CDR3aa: CASSELGAQSVNTEAFF
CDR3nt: TGTGCCAGCAGCGAATTAGGGGCCCAGTCCGTGAACACTGAAGCTTTCTTT

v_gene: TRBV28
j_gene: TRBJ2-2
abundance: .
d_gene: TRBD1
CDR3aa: CASRGPRQGFSGELFF
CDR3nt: TGTGCCAGCAGAGGGCCGCGACAGGGTTTTTCCGGGGAGCTGTTTTTT

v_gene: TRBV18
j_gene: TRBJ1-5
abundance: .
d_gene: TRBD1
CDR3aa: CASSPSRDRGDQPQHF
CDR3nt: TGTGCCAGCTCACCCAGCAGGGACAGGGGGGATCAGCCCCAGCATTTT

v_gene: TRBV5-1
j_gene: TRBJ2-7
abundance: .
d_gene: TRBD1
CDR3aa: CASSLGSAGGYEQYF
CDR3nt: TGCGCCAGCAGCTTGGGTTCGGCAGGGGGCTACGAGCAGTACTTC

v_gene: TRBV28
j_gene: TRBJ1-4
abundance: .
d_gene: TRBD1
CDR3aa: CASSSWTGMDEKLFF
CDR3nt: TGTGCCAGCAGTTCTTGGACAGGGATGGATGAAAAACTGTTTTTT

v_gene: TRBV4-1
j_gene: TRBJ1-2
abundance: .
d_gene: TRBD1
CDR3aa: CASSPDRYRGIRGYTF
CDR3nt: TGCGCCAGCAGCCCCGATCGGTACAGGGGGATAAGGGGCTACACCTTC

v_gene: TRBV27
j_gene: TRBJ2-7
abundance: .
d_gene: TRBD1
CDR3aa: CASSLRDREGYEQYF
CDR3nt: TGTGCCAGCAGTCTCCGGGACAGGGAAGGGTACGAGCAGTACTTC

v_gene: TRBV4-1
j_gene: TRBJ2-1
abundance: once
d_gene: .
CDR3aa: CASSQVLTSRDEQFF
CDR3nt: TGCGCCAGCAGCCAAGTCCTTACTAGCCGCGATGAGCAGTTCTTC

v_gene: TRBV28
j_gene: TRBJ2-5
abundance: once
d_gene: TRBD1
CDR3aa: CASRSHMTGEETQYF
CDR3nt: TGTGCCAGCAGATCTCACATGACAGGGGAAGAGACCCAGTACTTC

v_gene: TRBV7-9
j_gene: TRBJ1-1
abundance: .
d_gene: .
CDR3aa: CASSPPGGAEAFF
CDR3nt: TGTGCCAGCAGCCCCCCCGGGGGGGCTGAAGCTTTCTTT

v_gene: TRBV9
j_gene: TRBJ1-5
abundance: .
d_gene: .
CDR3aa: CASSVGGVGNQPQHF
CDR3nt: TGTGCCAGCAGCGTAGGCGGGGTTGGGAATCAGCCCCAGCATTTT

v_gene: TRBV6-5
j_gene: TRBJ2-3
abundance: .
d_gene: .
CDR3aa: CASSYSLSGFTDTQYF
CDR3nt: TGTGCCAGCAGTTACTCGCTGTCAGGCTTCACAGATACGCAGTATTTT

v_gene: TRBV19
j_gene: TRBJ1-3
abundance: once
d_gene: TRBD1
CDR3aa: CASSIRDRVGNTIYF
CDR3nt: TGTGCCAGTAGTATCCGGGACAGGGTTGGAAACACCATATATTTT

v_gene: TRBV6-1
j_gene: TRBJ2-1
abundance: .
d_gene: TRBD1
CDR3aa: CASSDGTGRFYEQFF
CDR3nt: TGTGCCAGCAGTGATGGGACAGGGCGGTTTTATGAGCAGTTCTTC

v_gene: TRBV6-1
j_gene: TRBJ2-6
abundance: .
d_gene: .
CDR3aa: CASSPNSGANVLTF
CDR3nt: TGTGCCAGCAGCCCCAACTCTGGGGCCAACGTCCTGACTTTC

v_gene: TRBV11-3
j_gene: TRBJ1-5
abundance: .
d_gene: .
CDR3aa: CASSLGGGQPQHF
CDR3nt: TGTGCCAGCAGCTTAGGGGGAGGTCAGCCCCAGCATTTT

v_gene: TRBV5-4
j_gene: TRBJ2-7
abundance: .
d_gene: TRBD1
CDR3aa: CASSLDRGHDEQYF
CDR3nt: TGTGCCAGCAGCTTAGACAGGGGGCACGACGAGCAGTACTTC

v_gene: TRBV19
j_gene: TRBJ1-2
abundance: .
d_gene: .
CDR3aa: CASSTYYGYTF
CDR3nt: TGTGCCAGTAGTACGTATTATGGCTACACCTTC